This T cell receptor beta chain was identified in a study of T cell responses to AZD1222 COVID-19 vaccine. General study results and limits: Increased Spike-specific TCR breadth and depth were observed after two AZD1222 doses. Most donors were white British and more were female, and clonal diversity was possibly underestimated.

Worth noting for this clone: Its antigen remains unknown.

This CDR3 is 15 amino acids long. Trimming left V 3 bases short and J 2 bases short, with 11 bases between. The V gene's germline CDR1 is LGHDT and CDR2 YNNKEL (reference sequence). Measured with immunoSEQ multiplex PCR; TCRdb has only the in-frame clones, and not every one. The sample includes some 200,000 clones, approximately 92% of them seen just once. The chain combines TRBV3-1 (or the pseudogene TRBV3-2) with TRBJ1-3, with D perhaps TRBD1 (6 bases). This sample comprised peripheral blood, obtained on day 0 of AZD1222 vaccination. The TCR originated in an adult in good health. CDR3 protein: CASSQSWDTGNTIYF. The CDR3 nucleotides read TGTGCCAGCAGCCAGAGTTGGGACACTGGAAACACCATATATTTT.